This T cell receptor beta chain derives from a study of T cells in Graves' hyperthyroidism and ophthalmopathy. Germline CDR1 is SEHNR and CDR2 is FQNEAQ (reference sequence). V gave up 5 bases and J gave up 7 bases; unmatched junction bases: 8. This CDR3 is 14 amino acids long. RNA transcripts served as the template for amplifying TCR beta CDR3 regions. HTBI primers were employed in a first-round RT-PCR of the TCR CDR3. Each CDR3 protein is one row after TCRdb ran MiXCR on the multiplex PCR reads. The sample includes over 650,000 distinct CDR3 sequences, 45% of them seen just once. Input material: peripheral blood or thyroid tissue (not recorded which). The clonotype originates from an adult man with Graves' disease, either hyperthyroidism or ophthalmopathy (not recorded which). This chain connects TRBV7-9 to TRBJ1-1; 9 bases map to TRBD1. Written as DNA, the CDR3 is TGTGCCAGCAGCCCCTCACAGGGGGCTTTTGAAGCTTTCTTT. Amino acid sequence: CASSPSQGAFEAFF.